This TCR beta chain derives from a study of naive and memory T cell subsets. The table lists this clonotype with many counts. Four PCR rounds used nested alpha and beta constant region primers plus the SP2 primer. TCRdb ran MiXCR on the 5' RACE reads and lists one entry per CDR3 protein. This sample has around 56,000 distinct CDR3 sequences, with 7.6% found just once. Trimming cost V 5 bases and J 1 base; bases outside gene matches: 3. This CDR3 region has 14 residues. CDR1 SNHLY and CDR2 FYNNEI come from the germline V gene. TCR cDNA received a 3' ligated oligonucleotide that carried a UMI. Reverse transcription used DNase-treated unsorted total RNA, aiming for roughly 1 to 1000 ng.

This sequence originates from a female donor in good health. The chain links TRBV2 to TRBJ2-3, with 7 bases aligning to TRBD1. The CDR3 DNA sequence: TGTGCCAGCAGTAACGACAGGGGCACAGATACGCAGTATTTT. Protein sequence: CASSNDRGTDTQYF.